This T cell receptor (beta chain) was sequenced for a study of lymphopenia after photon versus proton radiotherapy. Findings and limits, study-wide: After the lymphocyte nadir, photon-treated repertoires showed oligoclonal expansion, especially of CD8+ Temra cells.

Germline CDR1 and CDR2: KGHSH and LQKENI. V was clipped by 3 bases and J by 6 bases, with 9 bases between them. This CDR3 is built from 13 residues. On this clone: Its antigen remains unidentified.

Data came from immunoSEQ multiplex PCR; TCRdb stores just in-frame clones and leaves some out. The data show roughly 26,000 clones, approximately 84% seen once. The sample in question was peripheral blood, obtained from a patient treated with photon-based radiotherapy. This sequence was found in a man in his forties with gastric cancer. This chain uses TRBV18 with TRBJ2-1, with unresolved D. The CDR3 here is CASSPTISNEQFF. The CDR3 bases are TGTGCCAGCTCACCTACTATCTCCAATGAGCAGTTCTTC.